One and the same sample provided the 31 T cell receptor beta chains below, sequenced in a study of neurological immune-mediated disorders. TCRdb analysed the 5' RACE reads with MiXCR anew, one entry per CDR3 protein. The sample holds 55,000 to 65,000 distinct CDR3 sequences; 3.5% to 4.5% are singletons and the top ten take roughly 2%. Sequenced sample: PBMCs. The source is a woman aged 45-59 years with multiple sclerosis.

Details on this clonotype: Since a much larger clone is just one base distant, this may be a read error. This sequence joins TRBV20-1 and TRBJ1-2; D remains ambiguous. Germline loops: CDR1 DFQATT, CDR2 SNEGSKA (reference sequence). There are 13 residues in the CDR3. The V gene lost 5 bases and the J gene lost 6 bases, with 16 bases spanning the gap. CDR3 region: CSASFCGGDGYTF. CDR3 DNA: TGCAGTGCTTCTTTTTGTGGCGGAGATGGCTACACCTTC.

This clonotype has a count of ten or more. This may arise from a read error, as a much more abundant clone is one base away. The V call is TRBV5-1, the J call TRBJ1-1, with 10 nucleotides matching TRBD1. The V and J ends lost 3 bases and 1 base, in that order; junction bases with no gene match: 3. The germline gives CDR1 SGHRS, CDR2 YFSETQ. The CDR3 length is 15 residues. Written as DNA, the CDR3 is TGCGCCAGCAGCTGGACAGGGGGAAAGAACACTGAAGCTTTCTTT. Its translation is CASSWTGGKNTEAFF.

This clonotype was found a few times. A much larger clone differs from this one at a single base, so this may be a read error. The CDR3 protein is CAIMEKGGGYTF. The CDR3 region has the DNA TGTGCCATCATGGAAAAGGGTGGTGGCTACACCTTC. The chain recombines TRBV10-3 with TRBJ1-2; D gene unclear. The ends were cut back, 7 bases at V and 7 bases at J, with 13 bases in the middle. Germline CDR1 ENHRY, CDR2 SYGVKD. This CDR3 has 12 residues.

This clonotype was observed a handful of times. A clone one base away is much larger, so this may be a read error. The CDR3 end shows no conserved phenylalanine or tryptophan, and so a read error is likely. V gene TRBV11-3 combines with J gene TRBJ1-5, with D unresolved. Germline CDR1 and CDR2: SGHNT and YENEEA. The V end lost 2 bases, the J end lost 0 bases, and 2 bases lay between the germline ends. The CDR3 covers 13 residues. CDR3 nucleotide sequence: TGTGCCAGCAGCTTAAGTAGCAATCAGCCCCAGCATATT. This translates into CASSLSSNQPQHI.

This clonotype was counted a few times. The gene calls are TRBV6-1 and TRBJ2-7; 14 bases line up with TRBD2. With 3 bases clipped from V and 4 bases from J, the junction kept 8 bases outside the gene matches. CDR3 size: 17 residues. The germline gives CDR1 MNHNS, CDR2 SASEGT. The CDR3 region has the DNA TGTGCCAGCAGTGACCAAGGGACTAGCGGGAGAAGGTACGAGCAGTACTTC. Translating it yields CASSDQGTSGRRYEQYF.

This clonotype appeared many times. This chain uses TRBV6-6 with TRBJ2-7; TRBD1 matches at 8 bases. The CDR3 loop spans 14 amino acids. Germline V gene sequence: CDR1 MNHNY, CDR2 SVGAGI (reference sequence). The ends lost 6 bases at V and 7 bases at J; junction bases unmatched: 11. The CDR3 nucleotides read TGTGCCAGCAGCTCCGACAGGGGCAAGAGGGAGCAGTACTTC. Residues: CASSSDRGKREQYF.

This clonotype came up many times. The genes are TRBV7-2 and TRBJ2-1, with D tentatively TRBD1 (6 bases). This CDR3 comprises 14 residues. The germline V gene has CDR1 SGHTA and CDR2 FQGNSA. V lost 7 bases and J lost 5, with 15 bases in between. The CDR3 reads CASIPGGQNNEQFF. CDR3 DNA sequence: TGTGCCAGCATCCCTGGGGGACAAAACAATGAGCAGTTCTTC.

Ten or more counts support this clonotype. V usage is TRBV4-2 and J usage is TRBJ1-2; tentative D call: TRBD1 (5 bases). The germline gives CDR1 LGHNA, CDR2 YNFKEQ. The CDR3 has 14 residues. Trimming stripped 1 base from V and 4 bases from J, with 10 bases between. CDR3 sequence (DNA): TGTGCCAGCAGCCAAGTTCGGGACCCCTATGGCTACACCTTC. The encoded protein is CASSQVRDPYGYTF.

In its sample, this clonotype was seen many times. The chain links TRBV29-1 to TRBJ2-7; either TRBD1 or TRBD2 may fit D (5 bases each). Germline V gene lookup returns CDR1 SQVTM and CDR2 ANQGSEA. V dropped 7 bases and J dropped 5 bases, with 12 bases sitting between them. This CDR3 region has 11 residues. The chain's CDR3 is CSGGTGNEQYF. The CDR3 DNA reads TGCAGCGGGGGGACCGGGAACGAGCAGTACTTC.

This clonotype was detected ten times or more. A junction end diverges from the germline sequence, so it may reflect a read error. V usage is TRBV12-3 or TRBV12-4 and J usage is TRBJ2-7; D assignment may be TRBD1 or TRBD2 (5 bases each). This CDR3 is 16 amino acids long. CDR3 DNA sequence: TGTGCCAGCAGTCTAGCCGGGACCCGCGGAATTTACGAGCAGTACTTC. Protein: CASSLAGTRGIYEQYF.

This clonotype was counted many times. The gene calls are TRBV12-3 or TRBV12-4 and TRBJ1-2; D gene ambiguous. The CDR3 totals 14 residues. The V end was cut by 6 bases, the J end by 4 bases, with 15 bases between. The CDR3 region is CASRPDLTSYGYTF. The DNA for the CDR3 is TGTGCCAGCAGGCCCGATCTGACAAGCTATGGCTACACCTTC.

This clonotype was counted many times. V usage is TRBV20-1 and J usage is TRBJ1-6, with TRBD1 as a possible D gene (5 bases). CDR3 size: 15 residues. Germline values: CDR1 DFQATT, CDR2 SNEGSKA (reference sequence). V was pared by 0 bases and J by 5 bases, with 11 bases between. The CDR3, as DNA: TGCAGTGCTAGAGATCTGGTGACAGATAATTCACCCCTCCACTTT. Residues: CSARDLVTDNSPLHF.

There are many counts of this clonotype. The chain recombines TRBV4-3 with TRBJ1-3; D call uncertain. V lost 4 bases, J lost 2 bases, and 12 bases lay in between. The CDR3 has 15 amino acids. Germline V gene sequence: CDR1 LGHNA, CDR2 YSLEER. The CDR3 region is CASSRRTDPGNTIYF. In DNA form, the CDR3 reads TGCGCCAGCAGCCGCAGGACCGATCCTGGAAACACCATATATTTT.

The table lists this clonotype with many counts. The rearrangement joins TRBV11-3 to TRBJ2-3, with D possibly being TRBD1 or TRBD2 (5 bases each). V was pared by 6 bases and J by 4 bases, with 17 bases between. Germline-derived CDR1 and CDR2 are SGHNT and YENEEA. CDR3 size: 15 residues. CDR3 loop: CASRRDPPRADTQYF. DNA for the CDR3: TGTGCCAGCAGGAGGGACCCCCCCAGGGCAGATACGCAGTATTTT. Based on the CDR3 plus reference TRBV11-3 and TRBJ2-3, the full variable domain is EAGVVQSPRYKIIEKKQPVAFWCNPISGHNTLYWYLQNLGQGPELLIRYENEEAVDDSQLPKDRFSAERLKGVDSTLKIQPAELGDSAVYLCASRRDPPRADTQYFGPGTRLTVL.

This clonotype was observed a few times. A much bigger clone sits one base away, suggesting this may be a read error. The CDR3 DNA follows: TGCGCCAGCAGCCCCGGGGGGGAATACAATCAGCCCCAGCATTTT. Residues: CASSPGGEYNQPQHF. The chain is built from TRBV5-1 and TRBJ1-5; possibly TRBD1 for D (5 bases). The germline V and J ends were trimmed by 4 bases and 3 bases, with 14 bases remaining between them. CDR3 length: 15 amino acids. CDR1 and CDR2 (germline): SGHRS, YFSETQ. Complete variable domain (other parts from reference TRBV5-1 and TRBJ1-5): KAGVTQTPRYLIKTRGQQVTLSCSPISGHRSVSWYQQTPGQGLQFLFEYFSETQRNKGNFPGRFSGRQFSNSRSEMNVSTLELGDSALYLCASSPGGEYNQPQHFGDGTRLSIL.

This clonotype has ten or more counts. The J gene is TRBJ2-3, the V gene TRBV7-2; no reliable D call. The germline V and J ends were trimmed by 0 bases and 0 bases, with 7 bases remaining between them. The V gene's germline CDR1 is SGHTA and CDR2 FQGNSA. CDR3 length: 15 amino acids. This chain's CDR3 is CASSLARPSTDTQYF. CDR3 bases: TGTGCCAGCAGCTTAGCCCGTCCTAGCACAGATACGCAGTATTTT.

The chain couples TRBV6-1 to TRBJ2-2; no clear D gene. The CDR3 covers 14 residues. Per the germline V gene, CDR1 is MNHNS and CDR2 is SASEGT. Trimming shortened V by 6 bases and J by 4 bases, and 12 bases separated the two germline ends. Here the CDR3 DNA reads TGTGCCAGCAGCGTACAGATACGCACCGGGGAGCTGTTTTTT. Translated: CASSVQIRTGELFF.

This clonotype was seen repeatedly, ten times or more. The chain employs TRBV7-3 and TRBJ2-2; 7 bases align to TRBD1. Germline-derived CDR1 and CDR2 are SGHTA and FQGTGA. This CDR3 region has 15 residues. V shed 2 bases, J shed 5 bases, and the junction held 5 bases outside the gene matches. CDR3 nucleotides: TGTGCCAGCAGCTTAGCAACCAGGGGGACCGGGGAGCTGTTTTTT. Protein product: CASSLATRGTGELFF.

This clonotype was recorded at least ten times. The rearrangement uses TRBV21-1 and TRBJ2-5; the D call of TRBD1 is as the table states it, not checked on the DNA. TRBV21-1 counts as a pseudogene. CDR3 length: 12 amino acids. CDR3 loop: CASRSPQETQYF. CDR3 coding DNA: TGTGCCAGCAGGTCCCCCCAAGAGACCCAGTACTTC.

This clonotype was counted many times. The CDR3 coding sequence is TGCGCCAGCAGAAGCGGGAGTTTCGGTGAGCAGTTCTTC. Translation gives CASRSGSFGEQFF. The chain couples TRBV5-1 to TRBJ2-1, with 8 bases identical to TRBD2. The trim removed 5 bases at V and 9 bases at J, leaving 7 bases unmatched. The CDR3 sequence is 13 residues long. From germline, CDR1 is SGHRS and CDR2 YFSETQ. Full variable domain (rest looked up from reference TRBV5-1 and TRBJ2-1): KAGVTQTPRYLIKTRGQQVTLSCSPISGHRSVSWYQQTPGQGLQFLFEYFSETQRNKGNFPGRFSGRQFSNSRSEMNVSTLELGDSALYLCASRSGSFGEQFFGPGTRLTVL.

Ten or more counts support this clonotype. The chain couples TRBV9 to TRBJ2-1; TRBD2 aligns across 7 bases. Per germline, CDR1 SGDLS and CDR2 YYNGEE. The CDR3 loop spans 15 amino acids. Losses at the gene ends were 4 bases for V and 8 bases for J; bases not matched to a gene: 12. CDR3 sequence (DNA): TGTGCCAGCAGCCACCGGACTAGTCACCAACATGAGCAGTTCTTC. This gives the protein CASSHRTSHQHEQFF. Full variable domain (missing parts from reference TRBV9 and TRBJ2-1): DSGVTQTPKHLITATGQRVTLRCSPRSGDLSVYWYQQSLDQGLQFLIQYYNGEERAKGNILERFSAQQFPDLHSELNLSSLELGDSALYFCASSHRTSHQHEQFFGPGTRLTVL.

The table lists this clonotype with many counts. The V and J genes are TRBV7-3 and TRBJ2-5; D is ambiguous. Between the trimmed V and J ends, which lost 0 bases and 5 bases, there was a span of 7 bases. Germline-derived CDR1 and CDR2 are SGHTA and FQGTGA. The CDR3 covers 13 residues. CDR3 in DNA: TGTGCCAGCAGCTTAACCCGATCGGAGACCCAGTACTTC. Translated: CASSLTRSETQYF.

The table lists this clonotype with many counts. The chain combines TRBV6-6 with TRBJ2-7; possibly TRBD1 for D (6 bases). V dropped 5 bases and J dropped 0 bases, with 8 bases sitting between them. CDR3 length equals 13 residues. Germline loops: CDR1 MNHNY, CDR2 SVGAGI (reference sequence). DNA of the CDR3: TGTGCCAGCAGTAGGGACAACTCCTACGAGCAGTACTTC. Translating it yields CASSRDNSYEQYF.

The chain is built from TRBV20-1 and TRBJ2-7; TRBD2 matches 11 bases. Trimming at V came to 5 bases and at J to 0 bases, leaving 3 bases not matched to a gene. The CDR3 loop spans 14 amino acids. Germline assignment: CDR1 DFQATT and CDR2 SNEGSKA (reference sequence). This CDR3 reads CSASSGRFSYEQYF. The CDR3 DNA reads TGCAGTGCTTCTAGCGGGAGGTTCTCCTACGAGCAGTACTTC.

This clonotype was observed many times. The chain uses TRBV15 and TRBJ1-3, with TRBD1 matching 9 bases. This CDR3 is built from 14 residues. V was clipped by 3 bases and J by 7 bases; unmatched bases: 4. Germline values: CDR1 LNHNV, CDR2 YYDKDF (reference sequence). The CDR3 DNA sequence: TGTGCCACCAGCAGGGAGACAGGGGGGAACACCATATATTTT. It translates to CATSRETGGNTIYF. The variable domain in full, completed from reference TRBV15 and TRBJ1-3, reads DAMVIQNPRYQVTQFGKPVTLSCSQTLNHNVMYWYQQKSSQAPKLLFHYYDKDFNNEADTPDNFQSRRPNTSFCFLDIRSPGLGDTAMYLCATSRETGGNTIYFGEGSWLTVV.

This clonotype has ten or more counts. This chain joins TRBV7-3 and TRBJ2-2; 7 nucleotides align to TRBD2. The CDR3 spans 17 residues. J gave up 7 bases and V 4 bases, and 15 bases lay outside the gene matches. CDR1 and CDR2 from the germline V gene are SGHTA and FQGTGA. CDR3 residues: CASSSPVASGTDGELFF. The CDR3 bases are TGTGCCAGCAGCTCCCCCGTGGCCAGCGGGACTGACGGGGAGCTGTTTTTT. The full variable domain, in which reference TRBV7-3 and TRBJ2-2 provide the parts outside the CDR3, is GAGVSQTPSNKVTEKGKYVELRCDPISGHTALYWYRQSLGQGPEFLIYFQGTGAADDSGLPNDRFFAVRPEGSVSTLKIQRTERGDSAVYLCASSSPVASGTDGELFFGEGSRLTVL.

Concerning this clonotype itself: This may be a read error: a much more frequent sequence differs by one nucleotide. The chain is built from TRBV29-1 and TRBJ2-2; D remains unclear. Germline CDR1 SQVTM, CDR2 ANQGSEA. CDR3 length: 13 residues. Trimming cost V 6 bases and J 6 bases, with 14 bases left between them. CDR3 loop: CSVAGKGPGELFF. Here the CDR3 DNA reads TGCAGCGTCGCCGGAAAGGGTCCCGGGGAGCTGTTTTTT.

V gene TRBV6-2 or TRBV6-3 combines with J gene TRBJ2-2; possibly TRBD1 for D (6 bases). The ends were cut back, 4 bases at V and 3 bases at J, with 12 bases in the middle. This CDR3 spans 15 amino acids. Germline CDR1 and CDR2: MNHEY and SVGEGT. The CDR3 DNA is TGTGCCAGCAGTTTGACAGGAACCGACACCGGGGAGCTGTTTTTT. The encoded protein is CASSLTGTDTGELFF.

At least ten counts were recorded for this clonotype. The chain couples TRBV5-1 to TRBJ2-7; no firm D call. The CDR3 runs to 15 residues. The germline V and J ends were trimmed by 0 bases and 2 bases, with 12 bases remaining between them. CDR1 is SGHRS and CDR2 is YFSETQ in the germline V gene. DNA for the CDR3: TGCGCCAGCAGCTTGGGCGAAGGAGATACCTACGAGCAGTACTTC. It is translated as CASSLGEGDTYEQYF.

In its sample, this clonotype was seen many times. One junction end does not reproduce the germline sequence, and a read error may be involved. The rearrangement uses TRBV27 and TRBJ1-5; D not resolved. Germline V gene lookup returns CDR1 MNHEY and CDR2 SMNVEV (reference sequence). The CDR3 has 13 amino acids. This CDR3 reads CASSLSGNQPQNF. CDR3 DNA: TGTGCCAGCAGTTTATCAGGCAATCAGCCCCAGAATTTT.

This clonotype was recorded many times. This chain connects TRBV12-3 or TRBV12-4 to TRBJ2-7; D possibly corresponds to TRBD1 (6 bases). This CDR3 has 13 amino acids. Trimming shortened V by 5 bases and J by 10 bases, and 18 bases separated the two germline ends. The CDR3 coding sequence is TGTGCCAGCAGTGGGGGCCTAGAGAAGAGCCAGTACTTC. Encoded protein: CASSGGLEKSQYF.